One T cell receptor (beta chain) is described in this entry. With V trimmed by 0 bases and J by 7 bases, 9 bases remained unmatched. From germline, CDR1 is MNHEY and CDR2 SMNVEV (reference sequence). CDR3 length: 17 amino acids. The data belong to a study of blood T cell repertoires in COVID-19. As processed by the authors: Amplification from reference gene primers served as the basis for estimated nucleated cell counts. The method was immunoSEQ multiplex PCR; TCRdb's version includes in-frame clones alone and lacks a portion of them. The V and J calls and clone size come from that table; D and trimming were worked out from the DNA. Of more than 85,000 clones listed, roughly 92% are singletons.

The source of this sequence is a woman aged 45-60 years with COVID-19, enrolled during active disease. What was sequenced was peripheral blood. The chain has TRBV27 and TRBJ2-2; TRBD1 matches 9 bases. CDR3 coding DNA: TGTGCCAGCAGTTTATCCACGCCGGGACAGGGTAACGGGGAGCTGTTTTTT. It encodes CASSLSTPGQGNGELFF.